The present T cell receptor beta chain was sequenced within a study of T cell clonality in common variable immunodeficiency. Germline CDR1 and CDR2: SQVTM and ANQGSEA. The CDR3 consists of 12 residues. V was trimmed by 4 bases and J by 7 bases, leaving 10 bases between them. Produced via immunoSEQ multiplex PCR; TCRdb's table is partial and in-frame only. The repertoire consists of roughly 39,000 clones, none detected only once. The study's findings and limits: Common variable immunodeficiency TCR beta sequences reportedly had fewer deletions and N-nucleotide insertions.

Of note for this clone: Its antigen is undetermined. The read ends 3 residues before the CDR3 terminus; that terminus is restored from the germline J gene.

The specimen was peripheral blood mononuclear cells. This chain uses TRBV29-1 with TRBJ1-4; TRBD1 might be the D (5 bases). This receptor was taken from a human donor with common variable immunodeficiency. CDR3 bases read: TGCAGCGTTGGACAGCCAACTGAAAAA. Translation gives CSVGQPTEK. The CDR3 reads in full as CSVGQPTEKLFF.